This T cell receptor beta chain was captured in a study of T cell changes during pregnancy in multiple sclerosis. Only in-frame clones appear in the TCRdb table, and some are missing; sequencing was by immunoSEQ multiplex PCR. The sample has about 30,000 clones; roughly nine tenths are singletons. The CDR3 covers 14 residues. Germline CDR1 is ENHRY and CDR2 is SYGVKD. Between the trimmed V and J ends, which lost 3 bases and 6 bases, there was a span of 12 bases. Specimen: CD8+ T cells from peripheral blood mononuclear cells, collected in the second trimester of pregnancy. The chain uses TRBV10-3 and TRBJ1-5; tentative D call: TRBD1 (5 bases). This sequence was found in a female donor with multiple sclerosis, enrolled in a pregnancy study. DNA for the CDR3: TGTGCCATCAGTGAAAAGCAGGGCTCTCAGCCCCAGCATTTT. This translates into CAISEKQGSQPQHF.